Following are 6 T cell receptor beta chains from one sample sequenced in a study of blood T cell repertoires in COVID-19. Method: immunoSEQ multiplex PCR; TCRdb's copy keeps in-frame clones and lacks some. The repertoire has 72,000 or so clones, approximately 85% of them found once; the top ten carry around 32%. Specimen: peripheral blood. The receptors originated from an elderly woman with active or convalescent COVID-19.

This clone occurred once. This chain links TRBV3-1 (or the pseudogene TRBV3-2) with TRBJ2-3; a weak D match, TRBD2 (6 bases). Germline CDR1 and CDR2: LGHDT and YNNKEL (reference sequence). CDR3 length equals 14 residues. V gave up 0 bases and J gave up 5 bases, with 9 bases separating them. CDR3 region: CASSQDFSGDTQYF. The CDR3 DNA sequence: TGTGCCAGCAGCCAAGATTTTAGCGGAGATACGCAGTATTTT.

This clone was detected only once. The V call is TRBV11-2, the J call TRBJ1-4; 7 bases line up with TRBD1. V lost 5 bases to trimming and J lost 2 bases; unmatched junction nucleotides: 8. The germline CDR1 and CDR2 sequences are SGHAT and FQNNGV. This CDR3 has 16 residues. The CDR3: CASSATGINTNEKLFF. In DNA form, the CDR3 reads TGTGCCAGCAGCGCGACAGGGATCAACACTAATGAAAAACTGTTTTTT.

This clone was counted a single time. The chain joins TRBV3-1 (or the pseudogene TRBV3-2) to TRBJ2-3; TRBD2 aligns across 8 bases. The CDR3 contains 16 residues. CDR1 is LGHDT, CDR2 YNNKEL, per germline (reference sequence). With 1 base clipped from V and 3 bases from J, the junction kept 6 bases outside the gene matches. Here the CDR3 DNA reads TGTGCCAGCAGCCAAGCTGGGGGACTAGTGACAGATACGCAGTATTTT. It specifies CASSQAGGLVTDTQYF.

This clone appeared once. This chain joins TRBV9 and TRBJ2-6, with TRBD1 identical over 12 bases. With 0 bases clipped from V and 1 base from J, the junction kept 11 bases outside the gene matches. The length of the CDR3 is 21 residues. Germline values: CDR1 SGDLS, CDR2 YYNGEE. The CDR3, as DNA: TGTGCCAGCAGCGTAGGGCCCGCACCGGGACAGGGGGCGTCTGGGGCCAACGTCCTGACTTTC. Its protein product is CASSVGPAPGQGASGANVLTF.

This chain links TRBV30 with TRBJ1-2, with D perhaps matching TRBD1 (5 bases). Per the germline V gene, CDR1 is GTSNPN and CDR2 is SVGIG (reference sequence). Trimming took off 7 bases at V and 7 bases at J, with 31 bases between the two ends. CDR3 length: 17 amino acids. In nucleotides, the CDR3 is TGTGCCTACTCAGGTCGGGACTCCGGTGTGTGGACATCTGGCTACACCTTC. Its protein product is CAYSGRDSGVWTSGYTF.

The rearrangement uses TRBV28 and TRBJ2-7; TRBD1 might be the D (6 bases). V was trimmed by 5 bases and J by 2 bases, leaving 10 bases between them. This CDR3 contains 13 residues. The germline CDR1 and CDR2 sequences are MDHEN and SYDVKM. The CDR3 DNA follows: TGTGCCAGCAGTCAAGGACAGCCCTACGAGCAGTACTTC. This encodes CASSQGQPYEQYF. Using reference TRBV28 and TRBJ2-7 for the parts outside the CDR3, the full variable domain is DVKVTQSSRYLVKRTGEKVFLECVQDMDHENMFWYRQDPGLGLRLIYFSYDVKMKEKGDIPEGYSVSREKKERFSLILESASTNQTSMYLCASSQGQPYEQYFGPGTRLTVT.